This T cell receptor (beta chain) was documented in a study of control samples from healthy donors and cancer patients. Germline V CDR1 and CDR2: KGHSH, LQKENI. With V trimmed by 0 bases and J by 5 bases, 5 bases remained unmatched. CDR3 size: 15 residues. Profiled with immunoSEQ multiplex PCR; TCRdb holds only in-frame clones, not every one. The table lists tens of thousands of clones, less than 85% of them singletons. The source material was blood. The rearrangement joins TRBV18 to TRBJ2-7; 9 bases fit TRBD1. The receptor comes from a man in his 60s in good health. CDR3 coding DNA: TGTGCCAGCTCACCACCGGGACAGGGTTACCACGAGCAGTACTTC. This codes for CASSPPGQGYHEQYF. Filled out from reference TRBV18 and TRBJ2-7, the complete variable domain reads NAGVMQNPRHLVRRRGQEARLRCSPMKGHSHVYWYRQLPEEGLKFMVYLQKENIIDESGMPKERFSAEFPKEGPSILRIQQVVRGDSAAYFCASSPPGQGYHEQYFGPGTRLTVT.